This passage covers 3 T cell receptor beta chains from one sample sequenced in a study of blood T cell repertoires in COVID-19. The method was immunoSEQ multiplex PCR; TCRdb's version includes in-frame clones alone and lacks a portion of them. Of 200,000 to 250,000 clones in the sample, around four fifths were seen once. The specimen sequenced was peripheral blood. These receptors all come from a man aged 50-60 years with acute or convalescent COVID-19.

This clone was seen a few times. The V and J genes are TRBV4-1 and TRBJ1-5; no clear D. The V gene's germline CDR1 is MGHRA and CDR2 YSYEKL. The CDR3 is 13 residues long. The germline V and J ends were trimmed by 1 base and 10 bases, with 11 bases remaining between them. The CDR3 is CASSQVRRLPQHF. The CDR3 coding sequence is TGCGCCAGCAGCCAAGTTCGGAGATTACCCCAGCATTTT.

This rearrangement joins TRBV18 to TRBJ2-2; 10 bases fit TRBD1. Germline V gene sequence: CDR1 KGHSH, CDR2 LQKENI. J gave up 4 bases and V 5 bases, and 10 bases lay outside the gene matches. The length of the CDR3 is 17 residues. The CDR3 is CASSLLPGTGVTGELFF. In DNA form, the CDR3 reads TGTGCCAGCTCATTGCTTCCCGGGACAGGGGTCACCGGGGAGCTGTTTTTT.

The chain joins TRBV5-6 to TRBJ2-5; D is unresolved. The V end lost 2 bases, the J end lost 2 bases, and 10 bases lay between the germline ends. Germline assignment: CDR1 SGHDT and CDR2 YYEEEE. The CDR3 consists of 14 residues. The CDR3 DNA sequence: TGTGCCAGCAGCTTTGGAGCTACACAAGAGACCCAGTACTTC. As protein: CASSFGATQETQYF.